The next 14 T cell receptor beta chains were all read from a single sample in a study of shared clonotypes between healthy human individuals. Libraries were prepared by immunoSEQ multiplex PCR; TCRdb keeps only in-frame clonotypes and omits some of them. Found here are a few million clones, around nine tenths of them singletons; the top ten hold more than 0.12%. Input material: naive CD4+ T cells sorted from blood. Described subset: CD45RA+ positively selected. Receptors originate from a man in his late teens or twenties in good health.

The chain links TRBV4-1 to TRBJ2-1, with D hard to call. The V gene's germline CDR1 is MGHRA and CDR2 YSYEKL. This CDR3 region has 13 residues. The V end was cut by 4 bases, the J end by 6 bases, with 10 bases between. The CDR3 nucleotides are TGCGCCAGCAGCCCTAGAAGTGGCAATGAGCAGTTCTTC. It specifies CASSPRSGNEQFF.

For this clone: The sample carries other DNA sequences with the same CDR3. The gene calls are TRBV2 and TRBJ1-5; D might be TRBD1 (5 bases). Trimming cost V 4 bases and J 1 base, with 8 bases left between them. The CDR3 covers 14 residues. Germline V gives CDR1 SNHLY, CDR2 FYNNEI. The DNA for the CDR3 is TGTGCCAGCAGTGGGCAGGGAAGCAATCAGCCCCAGCATTTT. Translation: CASSGQGSNQPQHF. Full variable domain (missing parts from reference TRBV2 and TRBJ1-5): EPEVTQTPSHQVTQMGQEVILRCVPISNHLYFYWYRQILGQKVEFLVSFYNNEISEKSEIFDDQFSVERPDGSNFTLKIRSTKLEDSAMYFCASSGQGSNQPQHFGDGTRLSIL.

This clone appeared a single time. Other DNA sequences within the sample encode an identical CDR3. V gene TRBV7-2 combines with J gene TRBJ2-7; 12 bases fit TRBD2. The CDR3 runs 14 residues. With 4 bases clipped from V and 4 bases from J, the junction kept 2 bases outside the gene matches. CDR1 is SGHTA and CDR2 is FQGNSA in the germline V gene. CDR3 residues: CASSSGLAGYEQYF. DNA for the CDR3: TGTGCCAGCAGCTCGGGACTAGCGGGTTACGAGCAGTACTTC.

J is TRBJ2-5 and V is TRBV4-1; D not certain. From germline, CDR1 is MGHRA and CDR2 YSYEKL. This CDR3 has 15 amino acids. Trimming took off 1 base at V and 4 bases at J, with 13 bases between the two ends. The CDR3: CASSQVPGFRETQYF. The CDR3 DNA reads TGCGCCAGCAGCCAAGTGCCGGGTTTCAGAGAGACCCAGTACTTC.

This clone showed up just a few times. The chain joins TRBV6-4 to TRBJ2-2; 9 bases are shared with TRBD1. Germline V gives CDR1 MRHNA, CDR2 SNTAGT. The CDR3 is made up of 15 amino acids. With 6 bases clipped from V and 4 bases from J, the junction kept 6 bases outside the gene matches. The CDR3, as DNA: TGTGCCAGCAGGGCACAGGGGGCAAGCACCGGGGAGCTGTTTTTT. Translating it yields CASRAQGASTGELFF.

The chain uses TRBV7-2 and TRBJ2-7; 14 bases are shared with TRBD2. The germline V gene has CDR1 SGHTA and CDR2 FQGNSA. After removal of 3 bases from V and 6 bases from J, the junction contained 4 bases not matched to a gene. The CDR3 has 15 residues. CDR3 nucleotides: TGTGCCAGCAGCTTGGCGACTAGCGGGAGGGGCGAGCAGTACTTC. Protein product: CASSLATSGRGEQYF.

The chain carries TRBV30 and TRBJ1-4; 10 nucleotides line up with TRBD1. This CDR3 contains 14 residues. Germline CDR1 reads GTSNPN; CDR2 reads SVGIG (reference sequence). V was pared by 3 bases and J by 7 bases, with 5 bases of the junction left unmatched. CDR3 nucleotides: TGTGCCTGGAGCCCGGGACAGGGGATTGAAAAACTGTTTTTT. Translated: CAWSPGQGIEKLFF.

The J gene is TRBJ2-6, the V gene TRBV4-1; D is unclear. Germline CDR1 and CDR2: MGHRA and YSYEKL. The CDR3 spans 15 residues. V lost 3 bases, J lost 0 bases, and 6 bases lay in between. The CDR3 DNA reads TGCGCCAGCAGCCACCCTAACTCTGGGGCCAACGTCCTGACTTTC. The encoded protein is CASSHPNSGANVLTF.

CDR3 coding DNA: TGTGCCAGCAGCTTAGGGGTTATTGCGGTGGGCAATGAGCAGTTCTTC. As protein: CASSLGVIAVGNEQFF. This chain connects TRBV7-6 to TRBJ2-1, with D hard to call. Trimming took 1 base from V and 6 from J, leaving 16 bases between them. The CDR3 has 16 amino acids. Germline V gives CDR1 SGHVS, CDR2 FNYEAQ.

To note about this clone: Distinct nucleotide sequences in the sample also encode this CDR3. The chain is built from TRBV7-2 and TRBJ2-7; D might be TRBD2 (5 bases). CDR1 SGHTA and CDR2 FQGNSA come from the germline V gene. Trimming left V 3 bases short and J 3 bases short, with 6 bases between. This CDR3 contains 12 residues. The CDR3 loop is CASSFRGYEQYF. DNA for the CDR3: TGTGCCAGCAGCTTCCGGGGCTACGAGCAGTACTTC.

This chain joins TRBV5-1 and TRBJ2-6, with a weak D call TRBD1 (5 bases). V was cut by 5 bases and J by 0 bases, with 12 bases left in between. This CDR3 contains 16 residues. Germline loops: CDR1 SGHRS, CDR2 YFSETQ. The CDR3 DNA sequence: TGCGCCAGCAGAAGGGGTGGGGACTCTGGGGCCAACGTCCTGACTTTC. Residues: CASRRGGDSGANVLTF.

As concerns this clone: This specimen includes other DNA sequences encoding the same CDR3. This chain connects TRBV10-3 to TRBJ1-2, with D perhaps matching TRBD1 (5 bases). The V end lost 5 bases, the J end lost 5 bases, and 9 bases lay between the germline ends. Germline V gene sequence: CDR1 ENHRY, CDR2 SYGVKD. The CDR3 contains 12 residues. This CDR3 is CAISPDRYGYTF. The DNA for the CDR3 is TGTGCCATCAGTCCCGACAGATATGGCTACACCTTC.

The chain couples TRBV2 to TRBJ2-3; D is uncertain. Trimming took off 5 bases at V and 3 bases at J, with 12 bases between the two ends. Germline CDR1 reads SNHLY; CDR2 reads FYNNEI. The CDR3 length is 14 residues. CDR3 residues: CASSPGPLTDTQYF. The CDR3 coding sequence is TGTGCCAGCAGTCCGGGCCCTCTAACAGATACGCAGTATTTT.

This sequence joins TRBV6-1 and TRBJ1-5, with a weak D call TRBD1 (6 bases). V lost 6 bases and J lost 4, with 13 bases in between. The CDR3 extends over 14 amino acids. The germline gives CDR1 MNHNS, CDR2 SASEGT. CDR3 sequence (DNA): TGTGCCAGCAGCCAGGACAGCGGTAATCAGCCCCAGCATTTT. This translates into CASSQDSGNQPQHF.